One sample yielded the 31 T cell receptor beta chains listed below, sequenced in a study of blood T cells in healthy people across ages. Alongside a J-beta primer mix, a sample-barcoded 5' primer served in a second PCR lasting 7 to 11 cycles. TCRdb used MiXCR to reprocess the 5' RACE reads, holding one entry per CDR3 protein. The profile shows 550,000 to 700,000 distinct CDR3 sequences, roughly 28% of them singletons. The sample was blood. The receptors were sampled from a woman in her sixties or seventies in good health.

The rearrangement joins TRBV9 to TRBJ1-2, with 7 bases lining up with TRBD1. With 5 bases clipped from V and 1 base from J, the junction kept 2 bases outside the gene matches. CDR1 and CDR2 (germline): SGDLS, YYNGEE. The CDR3 sequence is 13 residues long. For the CDR3, the DNA is TGTGCCAGCAGTAACAGGGGTAACTATGGCTACACCTTC. Its protein product is CASSNRGNYGYTF.

The chain is built from TRBV30 and TRBJ2-1; D possibly matches TRBD1 or TRBD2 (5 bases each). The CDR3 extends over 15 amino acids. CDR1 GTSNPN and CDR2 SVGIG come from the germline V gene (reference sequence). V shed 3 bases and J shed 3 bases, with 15 bases lying between them. The CDR3 loop is CAWSSLSGGYNEQFF. CDR3 coding DNA: TGTGCCTGGAGCTCCCTTAGTGGGGGCTACAATGAGCAGTTCTTC.

The chain has TRBV6-1 and TRBJ2-7; 9 bases line up with TRBD1. The junction had 7 bases not matched to a gene; V was cut back by 2 bases and J by 5 bases. The CDR3 length is 15 residues. Germline V gene sequence: CDR1 MNHNS, CDR2 SASEGT. The CDR3 coding sequence is TGTGCCAGCAGTGAACCGGGACAGGGTGCGGACGAGCAGTACTTC. It encodes CASSEPGQGADEQYF.

This chain connects TRBV7-2 to TRBJ2-5; D is perhaps TRBD1 (6 bases). V was trimmed by 7 bases and J by 5 bases, leaving 20 bases between them. Germline CDR1 is SGHTA and CDR2 is FQGNSA. The CDR3 has 15 amino acids. CDR3 DNA sequence: TGTGCCAGCACCACCAACACGGCTAGGGGGGAGACCCAGTACTTC. This codes for CASTTNTARGETQYF.

V is TRBV3-1 and J is TRBJ2-7; the D gene is possibly TRBD2 (6 bases). The CDR3 is 13 residues long. Between the trimmed V and J ends, which lost 2 bases and 3 bases, there was a span of 8 bases. Germline assignment: CDR1 LGHDT and CDR2 YNNKEL (reference sequence). CDR3 in amino acids: CASSQRSGYEQYF. CDR3 nucleotides: TGTGCCAGCAGCCAACGTAGCGGCTACGAGCAGTACTTC.

This clonotype turned up a few times. The V and J genes are TRBV18 and TRBJ2-1; D is unresolved. From germline, CDR1 is KGHSH and CDR2 LQKENI. CDR3 length equals 15 residues. Trimming took 0 bases from V and 7 from J, leaving 13 bases between them. CDR3: CASSPPLTMVNEQFF. CDR3 DNA: TGTGCCAGCTCACCACCATTAACAATGGTTAATGAGCAGTTCTTC.

This clonotype came up a few times. The chain is built from TRBV7-6 and TRBJ2-3; D not certain. CDR1 is SGHVS, CDR2 FNYEAQ, per germline. The CDR3 covers 14 residues. Between the trimmed V and J ends, which lost 5 bases and 1 base, there was a span of 10 bases. Here the CDR3 reads CASSRRMGTDTQYF. The CDR3 DNA follows: TGTGCCAGCAGCCGTCGTATGGGCACAGATACGCAGTATTTT.

This clonotype showed up many times. This rearrangement joins TRBV29-1 to TRBJ1-1; possible D gene TRBD1, 5 bases. The CDR3 runs to 11 residues. Per the germline V gene, CDR1 is SQVTM and CDR2 is ANQGSEA. V was clipped by 6 bases and J by 7 bases, with 12 bases between them. The CDR3 DNA reads as TGCAGCGTGGGGACGGCCTATGAAGCTTTCTTT. It encodes CSVGTAYEAFF.

The chain joins TRBV6-1 to TRBJ1-2; D is uncertain. The CDR3 length is 12 residues. Germline V gives CDR1 MNHNS, CDR2 SASEGT. V shed 6 bases and J shed 4 bases, with 9 bases lying between them. In DNA, the CDR3 is TGTGCCAGCAGGCGGTCGGTCTATGGCTACACCTTC. Amino acid sequence: CASRRSVYGYTF.

The J gene is TRBJ1-4, the V gene TRBV4-2; possibly TRBD1 for D (5 bases). From germline, CDR1 is LGHNA and CDR2 YNFKEQ. V lost 0 bases to trimming and J lost 8 bases, with 13 bases between them. The length of the CDR3 is 15 residues. Here the CDR3 DNA reads TGTGCCAGCAGCCAAGATTGGCGAGGGGTAGAAAAACTGTTTTTT. Translating it yields CASSQDWRGVEKLFF.

This clonotype has just a few counts. V usage is TRBV5-6 and J usage is TRBJ1-3; no firm D call. Looked up from germline, CDR1 is SGHDT and CDR2 is YYEEEE. This CDR3 is built from 16 residues. V was clipped by 1 base and J by 0 bases, with 11 bases between them. The CDR3 reads CASSLTRASSGNTIYF. In DNA form, the CDR3 reads TGTGCCAGCAGCTTGACTCGGGCTAGCTCTGGAAACACCATATATTTT.

This clonotype was observed a handful of times. Germline and junction disagree at one end, which may indicate a read error. The chain's CDR3 is CASSQGPSGGSGELLF. CDR3 DNA: TGTGCCAGCAGCCAGGGCCCTAGCGGGGGCTCCGGGGAGCTGCTTTTT. The chain uses TRBV4-2 and TRBJ2-2; 10 bases align to TRBD2. The CDR3 covers 16 residues. The germline V gene has CDR1 LGHNA and CDR2 YNFKEQ.

The table lists this clonotype with a few counts. The rearrangement joins TRBV7-2 to TRBJ2-5; D might be TRBD1 (5 bases). The J call may be in error: the DNA end matches TRBJ2-7 better. The germline gives CDR1 SGHTA, CDR2 FQGNSA. CDR3 length: 12 amino acids. The DNA for the CDR3 is TGTGCCAGCAGCTCCCGAAGGGGCGAGCAGTACTTC. Translation gives CASSSRRGEQYF.

In the case of this clonotype: One end of the junction fails to match germline, which may point to a read error. The rearrangement joins TRBV4-3 to TRBJ2-2; D call uncertain. Germline CDR1 LGHNA, CDR2 YSLEER. The CDR3 sequence is 16 residues long. DNA of the CDR3: TGCGTCAGCAGCCAAGATCGGGCCTCGCGCACCGGGGAGCTGTTTTTT. Protein: CVSSQDRASRTGELFF.

The chain carries TRBV6-1 and TRBJ2-5, with TRBD1 matching 10 bases. V lost 4 bases, J lost 3 bases, and 8 bases stayed unmatched. CDR1 is MNHNS, CDR2 SASEGT, per germline. The CDR3 sequence is 16 residues long. For the CDR3, the DNA is TGTGCCAGCAGTGCAGAGTTGACAGGGGGCAAAGAGACCCAGTACTTC. Translation gives CASSAELTGGKETQYF.

The chain recombines TRBV9 with TRBJ2-5, with 9 positions matching TRBD2. Germline CDR1 is SGDLS and CDR2 is YYNGEE. V gave up 4 bases and J gave up 7 bases; unmatched junction bases: 8. The CDR3 is 14 amino acids. CDR3 residues: CASSIGTSISTQYF. Written as DNA, the CDR3 is TGTGCCAGCAGCATCGGGACTAGCATATCGACCCAGTACTTC.

This clonotype came up a few times. J is TRBJ1-2 and V is TRBV5-1, with D unresolved. Germline loops: CDR1 SGHRS, CDR2 YFSETQ. This CDR3 spans 13 amino acids. The V and J ends lost 0 bases and 4 bases respectively, with 7 bases between them. The CDR3 DNA follows: TGCGCCAGCAGCTTGGACACCGTCTATGGCTACACCTTC. It encodes CASSLDTVYGYTF.

This clonotype showed up just a few times. The rearrangement joins TRBV20-1 to TRBJ1-4; D is unresolved. The V end lost 5 bases, the J end lost 2 bases, and 15 bases lay between the germline ends. Germline assignment: CDR1 DFQATT and CDR2 SNEGSKA (reference sequence). The CDR3 spans 15 residues. CDR3 in amino acids: CSAAPGTGTNEKLFF. The CDR3 nucleotides read TGCAGTGCTGCCCCCGGAACGGGGACTAATGAAAAACTGTTTTTT.

Remarks on this clonotype: The DNA is left out, because the CDR3 cannot be placed on it with certainty; the CDR3 is given as TCRdb lists it. CDR3 sequence: CSARDSVRGELFF. This chain links TRBV20-1 with TRBJ2-2. The CDR3 is 13 residues long, ends included. Germline V lookup: CDR1 DFQATT, CDR2 SNEGSKA (reference sequence).

This clonotype was observed a handful of times. V gene TRBV3-1 combines with J gene TRBJ2-5, with D possibly matching TRBD2 (5 bases). The tail of the sequence fits TRBJ2-7 better, so the J call may be wrong. Germline assignment: CDR1 LGHDT and CDR2 YNNKEL (reference sequence). The CDR3 consists of 16 residues. The CDR3 DNA reads as TGTGCCAGCAGCCCCCGAGGCTCCTCGGGAAGAAGCGAGCAGTACTTC. It codes for CASSPRGSSGRSEQYF.

The chain recombines TRBV19 with TRBJ2-4; maybe TRBD2 (6 bases). Trimming removed 3 bases at V and 7 bases at J, with 19 bases between. Germline loops: CDR1 LNHDA, CDR2 SQIVND (reference sequence). This CDR3 comprises 16 residues. CDR3 in amino acids: CASSMGGGTSGNIQYF. CDR3 bases: TGTGCCAGTAGTATGGGGGGAGGAACCTCTGGGAACATTCAGTACTTC.

The genes are TRBV6-2 or TRBV6-3 and TRBJ2-4; D is unresolved. Per the germline V gene, CDR1 is MNHEY and CDR2 is SVGEGT. The CDR3 is 16 amino acids. V lost 0 bases, J lost 0 bases, and 9 bases lay in between. The CDR3 sequence is CASSYSELLAKNIQYF. Here the CDR3 DNA reads TGTGCCAGCAGTTACTCGGAGCTACTAGCCAAAAACATTCAGTACTTC.

V is TRBV7-2 and J is TRBJ1-3, with D unclear. This CDR3 has 13 amino acids. V was shortened by 8 bases and J by 0 bases, with 8 bases between the two germline ends. The V gene's germline CDR1 is SGHTA and CDR2 FQGNSA. The CDR3, as DNA: TGTGCCAGCGACCTTCACTCTGGAAACACCATATATTTT. Translating gives CASDLHSGNTIYF.

This clonotype was seen only a few times. The chain couples TRBV6-2 or TRBV6-3 to TRBJ2-3; D is perhaps TRBD2 (6 bases). CDR1 is MNHEY and CDR2 is SVGEGT in the germline V gene. The length of the CDR3 is 13 residues. V was trimmed by 5 bases and J by 6 bases, leaving 12 bases between them. The chain's CDR3 is CASSRDFFDTQYF. Here the CDR3 DNA reads TGTGCCAGCAGTCGGGACTTCTTCGATACGCAGTATTTT.

The sample holds a few counts of this clonotype. The chain links TRBV12-3 or TRBV12-4 to TRBJ2-7, with 9 bases fitting TRBD1. The V and J ends lost 1 base and 3 bases, in that order; junction bases with no gene match: 4. The CDR3 is 15 residues long. The CDR3 reads CASSLGTGVNYEQYF. The DNA for the CDR3 is TGTGCCAGCAGTTTAGGGACAGGGGTTAACTACGAGCAGTACTTC.

The genes are TRBV18 and TRBJ2-3; D not certain. V lost 0 bases and J lost 6, with 10 bases in between. Per germline, CDR1 KGHSH and CDR2 LQKENI. CDR3 length: 14 residues. The CDR3 coding sequence is TGTGCCAGCTCACCACCGGAACTGTTGGATACGCAGTATTTT. Protein product: CASSPPELLDTQYF.

The V gene is TRBV7-6, the J gene TRBJ1-4, with unresolved D. The CDR3 is made up of 12 amino acids. V lost 4 bases and J 8 bases, leaving 8 bases between the germline ends. The V gene's germline CDR1 is SGHVS and CDR2 FNYEAQ. CDR3: CASSSRKEKLFF. In nucleotides, the CDR3 is TGTGCCAGCAGCTCCAGGAAAGAAAAACTGTTTTTT.

This clonotype was detected only a few times. V is TRBV10-3 and J is TRBJ2-1, with 11 positions matching TRBD2. From germline, CDR1 is ENHRY and CDR2 SYGVKD. CDR3 length: 19 residues. The V segment lost 10 bases and the J segment 0 bases; nucleotides outside the gene matches: 17. Here the CDR3 DNA reads TGTGCCACCTATAGCGGGGGGGCTCTCTTGAAAACCTCCTACAATGAGCAGTTCTTC. Translating it yields CATYSGGALLKTSYNEQFF.

The rearrangement links TRBV24-1 to TRBJ2-7; the D is unclear. V dropped 9 bases and J dropped 5 bases, with 13 bases sitting between them. CDR3 length equals 12 residues. Germline V gene data show CDR1 as KGHDR and CDR2 as SFDVKD. The CDR3 is CATSEYGDEQYF. The CDR3 DNA follows: TGTGCCACCTCGGAGTATGGGGACGAGCAGTACTTC.

This clonotype was found a few times. The chain recombines TRBV20-1 with TRBJ2-1; 7 bases are a match to TRBD1. Germline CDR1 and CDR2: DFQATT and SNEGSKA (reference sequence). This CDR3 comprises 15 residues. The junction had 11 bases not matched to a gene; V was cut back by 0 bases and J by 9 bases. CDR3 loop: CSARDFPRGPGEQFF. CDR3 nucleotide sequence: TGCAGTGCTAGAGATTTTCCTAGGGGGCCTGGTGAGCAGTTCTTC.

This chain uses TRBV6-2 or TRBV6-3 with TRBJ2-7; possibly TRBD2 for D (6 bases). V was cut by 5 bases and J by 2 bases, with 10 bases left in between. This CDR3 contains 13 residues. Germline CDR1 reads MNHEY; CDR2 reads SVGEGT. The CDR3 DNA sequence: TGTGCCAGCAGTGTTGGGACTCCCTACGAGCAGTACTTC. This encodes CASSVGTPYEQYF.